This passage covers 28 T cell receptor beta chains from one sample sequenced in a study of blood T cell repertoires in COVID-19. Only in-frame clones appear in the TCRdb table, and some are missing; sequencing was by immunoSEQ multiplex PCR. The sample consists of roughly 200,000 clones, 75% to 80% of them appearing once. Sequencing was carried out using peripheral blood. The source of these receptors is a woman aged 45-65 years with active or convalescent COVID-19.

This clone turned up a few times. The V and J genes are TRBV7-6 and TRBJ2-1, with TRBD2 as a possible D gene (6 bases). Per the germline V gene, CDR1 is SGHVS and CDR2 is FNYEAQ. The CDR3 is 15 residues long. Trimming removed 1 base at V and 7 bases at J, with 14 bases between. The CDR3, as DNA: TGTGCCAGCAGCTTAGGACTAGGCGCTACAAATGAGCAGTTCTTC. Residues: CASSLGLGATNEQFF.

The rearrangement joins TRBV19 to TRBJ1-6; 8 positions match TRBD1. The ends lost 3 bases at V and 7 bases at J; junction bases unmatched: 2. The CDR3 loop spans 14 amino acids. CDR1 is LNHDA, CDR2 SQIVND, per germline (reference sequence). The DNA of the CDR3 is TGTGCCAGTAGTATCCGGACAGGGAATTCACCCCTCCACTTT. This encodes CASSIRTGNSPLHF.

The chain carries TRBV6-2 or TRBV6-3 and TRBJ1-5; 9 bases are a match to TRBD1. Germline V CDR1 and CDR2: MNHEY, SVGEGT. The CDR3 totals 15 residues. Trimming removed 1 base from V and 6 bases from J; junction bases left unmatched: 4. The CDR3 region is CASSYLQGAGQPQHF. As DNA, the CDR3 is TGTGCCAGCAGTTACTTACAGGGGGCAGGTCAGCCCCAGCATTTT.

The V gene is TRBV18, the J gene TRBJ1-2, with D uncertain. V was trimmed by 2 bases and J by 7 bases, leaving 11 bases between them. The CDR3 runs 13 residues. Germline V lookup: CDR1 KGHSH, CDR2 LQKENI. DNA for the CDR3: TGTGCCAGCTCACCAGGGGAAGGGAGTGGCTACACCTTC. It specifies CASSPGEGSGYTF.

The V call is TRBV28, the J call TRBJ2-4; TRBD1 agrees at 8 bases. CDR1 is MDHEN, CDR2 SYDVKM, per germline. J gave up 6 bases and V 4 bases, and 5 bases lay outside the gene matches. The CDR3 runs to 14 residues. CDR3 sequence reads: CASSSDRVVNIQYF. For the CDR3, the DNA is TGTGCCAGCAGTTCGGACAGGGTTGTAAACATTCAGTACTTC.

A single count supports this clone. The chain carries TRBV6-6 and TRBJ2-3; no definite D call. The CDR3 runs 12 residues. Per the germline V gene, CDR1 is MNHNY and CDR2 is SVGAGI (reference sequence). V was pared by 1 base and J by 5 bases, with 4 bases between. The CDR3 loop is CASSYFRDTQYF. For the CDR3, the DNA is TGTGCCAGCAGTTACTTTCGAGATACGCAGTATTTT.

This chain links TRBV11-2 with TRBJ1-6; D is uncertain. CDR1 and CDR2 (germline): SGHAT, FQNNGV. The CDR3 has 15 residues. The V end was cut by 1 base, the J end by 3 bases, with 7 bases between. CDR3 loop: CASSLAAGYNSPLHF. The DNA for the CDR3 is TGTGCCAGCAGCTTAGCCGCGGGCTATAATTCACCCCTCCACTTT.

The V and J genes are TRBV7-8 and TRBJ1-2, with a possible D match to TRBD1 (6 bases). The CDR3 has 13 residues. Germline V gene lookup returns CDR1 SGHVS and CDR2 FQNEAQ. Trimming removed 4 bases at V and 8 bases at J, with 14 bases between. CDR3 sequence: CASSSTGRDGYTF. CDR3 bases: TGTGCCAGCAGCTCCACAGGGAGGGACGGCTACACCTTC.

The V and J genes are TRBV21-1 and TRBJ1-2; the D call of TRBD1 is as the table states it, not checked on the DNA. TRBV21-1 is a pseudogene locus. The CDR3 contains 15 residues. This CDR3 is CASSKPDRPFYGYTF. CDR3 nucleotides: TGTGCCAGCAGCAAACCCGACAGGCCCTTCTATGGCTACACCTTC.

A few counts support this clone. V is TRBV4-2 and J is TRBJ1-2; no firm D call. The CDR3 contains 13 residues. CDR1 LGHNA and CDR2 YNFKEQ come from the germline V gene. V lost 1 base, J lost 7 bases, and 10 bases lay in between. CDR3 sequence: CASSQVDGGGYTF. The CDR3 nucleotides read TGTGCCAGCAGCCAAGTAGACGGCGGTGGCTACACCTTC.

The V gene is TRBV4-3, the J gene TRBJ1-3; 7 bases are shared with TRBD1. V shed 2 bases and J 0 bases; nucleotides not matched to a gene: 13. Germline CDR1 reads LGHNA; CDR2 reads YSLEER. The CDR3 consists of 19 residues. The CDR3: CASSQPPTDRASSGNTIYF. CDR3 DNA: TGCGCCAGCAGCCAACCACCGACCGACAGGGCTAGCTCTGGAAACACCATATATTTT.

V usage is TRBV19 and J usage is TRBJ2-7; 8 nucleotides agree with TRBD2. CDR1 is LNHDA and CDR2 is SQIVND in the germline V gene (reference sequence). The CDR3 contains 14 residues. Losses at the gene ends were 4 bases for V and 6 bases for J; bases not matched to a gene: 8. This CDR3 is CASSTPGLAFEQYF. CDR3 bases: TGTGCCAGTAGTACCCCCGGACTAGCCTTCGAGCAGTACTTC.

The V call is TRBV28, the J call TRBJ2-2; TRBD1 is a possible D gene (5 bases). V dropped 5 bases and J dropped 0 bases, with 13 bases sitting between them. The germline CDR1 and CDR2 sequences are MDHEN and SYDVKM. CDR3 size: 16 residues. CDR3 sequence: CASSRTQVANTGELFF. CDR3 nucleotides: TGTGCCAGCAGTCGCACACAGGTCGCGAACACCGGGGAGCTGTTTTTT.

In the case of this clone: At one end the junction does not follow the germline gene, possibly because of a read error. This chain links TRBV28 with TRBJ2-7; 8 bases align to TRBD2. Germline CDR1 and CDR2: MDHEN and SYDVKM. The CDR3 is 14 amino acids. The CDR3 reads CASNIAGFSHEQYF. DNA for the CDR3: TGTGCCAGCAATATAGCGGGATTCTCCCACGAGCAGTACTTC.

This clone was seen a handful of times. The V call is TRBV11-3, the J call TRBJ2-1; weak D call: TRBD2 (5 bases). V lost 5 bases and J 0 bases, leaving 11 bases between the germline ends. This CDR3 spans 15 amino acids. The germline V gene encodes CDR1 SGHNT and CDR2 YENEEA. CDR3 nucleotides: TGTGCCAGCAGCCTCCGGGGAAGCTCCTACAATGAGCAGTTCTTC. Residues: CASSLRGSSYNEQFF.

The chain couples TRBV30 to TRBJ1-6; 8 positions agree with TRBD1. The CDR3 contains 14 residues. CDR1 is GTSNPN and CDR2 is SVGIG in the germline V gene (reference sequence). With V trimmed by 3 bases and J by 9 bases, 7 bases remained unmatched. The DNA of the CDR3 is TGTGCCTGGAGCTCCGACAGGGGCGGTTCACCCCTCCACTTT. Translated: CAWSSDRGGSPLHF.

The gene calls are TRBV7-6 and TRBJ2-7, with TRBD2 matching 9 bases. Germline V gene data show CDR1 as SGHVS and CDR2 as FNYEAQ. This CDR3 is built from 16 residues. Trimming cost V 5 bases and J 8 bases; bases outside gene matches: 16. The CDR3 coding sequence is TGTGCCAGCAGCGCGGGAGGGGGGACAGCCAAATCGCAGCAGTACTTC. Protein product: CASSAGGGTAKSQQYF. The variable domain in full, with the rest retrieved from reference TRBV7-6 and TRBJ2-7, is GAGVSQSPRYKVTKRGQDVALRCDPISGHVSLYWYRQALGQGPEFLTYFNYEAQQDKSGLPNDRFSAERPEGSISTLTIQRTEQRDSAMYRCASSAGGGTAKSQQYFGPGTRLTVT.

This chain links TRBV5-1 with TRBJ2-6; the match to TRBD1 covers 9 bases. The CDR3 sequence is 17 residues long. The germline gives CDR1 SGHRS, CDR2 YFSETQ. V lost 5 bases, J lost 0 bases, and 6 bases stayed unmatched. In DNA, the CDR3 is TGCGCCAGCAGTTCGACAGGGGGGCTCTCTGGGGCCAACGTCCTGACTTTC. Its protein product is CASSSTGGLSGANVLTF.

The chain recombines TRBV7-6 with TRBJ2-2; 7 bases are a match to TRBD1. Losses at the gene ends were 5 bases for V and 4 bases for J; bases not matched to a gene: 13. The CDR3 is 17 amino acids. Germline loops: CDR1 SGHVS, CDR2 FNYEAQ. CDR3 sequence reads: CASSPVGLGTVTGELFF. DNA of the CDR3: TGTGCCAGCAGCCCGGTAGGCCTCGGGACAGTCACCGGGGAGCTGTTTTTT.

This clone was seen only a few times. The chain is built from TRBV6-5 and TRBJ1-1, with D possibly matching TRBD1 (6 bases). With 3 bases removed from V and 4 bases from J, the gap between germline ends came to 12 bases. CDR3 length equals 14 residues. Germline V lookup: CDR1 MNHEY, CDR2 SVGAGI. DNA for the CDR3: TGTGCCAGCAGTTATCGGGGGGCGGGCACTGAAGCTTTCTTT. Its protein is CASSYRGAGTEAFF.

This clone has only one observation. The chain has TRBV28 and TRBJ2-7; the match to TRBD1 covers 10 bases. The J segment lost 3 bases and the V segment lost 8 bases, leaving 4 bases of the junction unmatched. CDR1 is MDHEN, CDR2 SYDVKM, per germline. The CDR3 covers 13 residues. Here the CDR3 reads CASRDRGSYEQYF. In DNA form, the CDR3 reads TGTGCCAGCCGGGACAGGGGAAGCTACGAGCAGTACTTC.

CDR3 protein: CASSPRQDTVSGNTIYF. The CDR3 DNA follows: TGTGCCAGCTCACCGAGACAGGACACTGTCTCTGGAAACACCATATATTTT. The chain recombines TRBV18 with TRBJ1-3; D might be TRBD1 (6 bases). Germline V lookup: CDR1 KGHSH, CDR2 LQKENI. This CDR3 is 17 amino acids long. V was trimmed by 3 bases and J by 0 bases, leaving 15 bases between them.

The chain recombines TRBV5-1 with TRBJ1-3; D remains unclear. Germline V CDR1 and CDR2: SGHRS, YFSETQ. This CDR3 contains 15 residues. Trimming pared 5 bases from V and 0 bases from J, leaving 12 bases between. Here the CDR3 reads CASSWAGSSGNTIYF. CDR3 in DNA: TGCGCCAGCAGTTGGGCGGGCAGCTCTGGAAACACCATATATTTT.

This clone came up once. The chain uses TRBV7-2 and TRBJ2-7; no reliable D call. Per the germline V gene, CDR1 is SGHTA and CDR2 is FQGNSA. This CDR3 is 12 amino acids long. The V end lost 0 bases, the J end lost 3 bases, and 3 bases lay between the germline ends. The CDR3 here is CASSLAHYEQYF. CDR3 nucleotides: TGTGCCAGCAGCTTAGCCCACTACGAGCAGTACTTC.

The chain carries TRBV20-1 and TRBJ1-5; D is possibly TRBD1 (6 bases). V was clipped by 3 bases and J by 4 bases, with 10 bases between them. CDR3 length: 13 amino acids. Germline CDR1 reads DFQATT; CDR2 reads SNEGSKA (reference sequence). The CDR3 DNA reads TGCAGTGCTAGTCCAGGGGTGAATCAGCCCCAGCATTTT. As protein: CSASPGVNQPQHF.

This chain uses TRBV5-5 with TRBJ2-2; D unclear. Deletions cut 0 bases from V and 4 bases from J, with 13 bases between. Germline values: CDR1 SGHKS, CDR2 YYEKEE (reference sequence). The CDR3 sequence is 16 residues long. CDR3 amino acids: CASSLGVASGTGELFF. The CDR3 nucleotides read TGTGCCAGCAGCTTGGGGGTAGCCTCGGGCACCGGGGAGCTGTTTTTT. Full variable domain (rest looked up from reference TRBV5-5 and TRBJ2-2): DAGVTQSPTHLIKTRGQQVTLRCSPISGHKSVSWYQQVLGQGPQFIFQYYEKEERGRGNFPDRFSARQFPNYSSELNVNALLLGDSALYLCASSLGVASGTGELFFGEGSRLTVL.

V is TRBV19 and J is TRBJ1-5; 7 bases fit TRBD1. Germline CDR1 is LNHDA and CDR2 is SQIVND (reference sequence). The CDR3 is made up of 16 amino acids. Germline trimming cut 3 bases from V and 3 bases from J; bases unmatched to any gene: 8. The CDR3 region is CASSITSGQTNQPQHF. The DNA for the CDR3 is TGTGCCAGTAGTATCACGTCGGGACAGACCAATCAGCCCCAGCATTTT.

A remark on this clone: The same CDR3 arises from other DNA sequences in this sample as well. The chain couples TRBV28 to TRBJ2-7; D unresolved. CDR3 length: 11 amino acids. The germline V and J ends were trimmed by 4 bases and 2 bases, with 3 bases remaining between them. Germline assignment: CDR1 MDHEN and CDR2 SYDVKM. The CDR3 here is CASSSPYEQYF. Here the CDR3 DNA reads TGTGCCAGCAGTTCTCCCTACGAGCAGTACTTC.